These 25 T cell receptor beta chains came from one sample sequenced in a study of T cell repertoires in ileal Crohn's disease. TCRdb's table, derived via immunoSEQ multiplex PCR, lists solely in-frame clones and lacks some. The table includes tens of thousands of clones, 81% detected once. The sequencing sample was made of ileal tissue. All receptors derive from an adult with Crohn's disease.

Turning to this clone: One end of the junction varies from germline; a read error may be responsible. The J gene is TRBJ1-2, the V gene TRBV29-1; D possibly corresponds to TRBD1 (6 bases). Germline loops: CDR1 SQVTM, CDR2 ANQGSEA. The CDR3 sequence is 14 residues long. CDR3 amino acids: CSAETGKVNYGYTF. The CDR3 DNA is TGCAGCGCTGAAACAGGGAAAGTTAACTATGGCTACACCTTC.

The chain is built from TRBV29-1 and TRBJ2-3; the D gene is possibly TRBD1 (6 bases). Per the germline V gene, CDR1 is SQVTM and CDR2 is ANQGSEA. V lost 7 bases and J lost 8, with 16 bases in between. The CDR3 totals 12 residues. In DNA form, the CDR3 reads TGCAGCGCCGGGACACTCGGGGTTACGCAGTATTTT. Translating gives CSAGTLGVTQYF.

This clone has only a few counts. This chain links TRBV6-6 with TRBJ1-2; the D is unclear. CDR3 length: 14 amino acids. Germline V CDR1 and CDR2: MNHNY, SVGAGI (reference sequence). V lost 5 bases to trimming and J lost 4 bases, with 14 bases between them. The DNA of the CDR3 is TGTGCCAGCAGTAAACTGGGAGAGGGCTATGGCTACACCTTC. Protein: CASSKLGEGYGYTF.

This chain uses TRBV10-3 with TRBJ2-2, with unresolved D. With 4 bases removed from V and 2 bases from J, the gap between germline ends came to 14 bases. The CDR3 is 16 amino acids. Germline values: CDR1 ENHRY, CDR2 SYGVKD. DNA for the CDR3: TGTGCCATCAGTGGGAGTGGATCGATAAACACCGGGGAGCTGTTTTTT. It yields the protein CAISGSGSINTGELFF.

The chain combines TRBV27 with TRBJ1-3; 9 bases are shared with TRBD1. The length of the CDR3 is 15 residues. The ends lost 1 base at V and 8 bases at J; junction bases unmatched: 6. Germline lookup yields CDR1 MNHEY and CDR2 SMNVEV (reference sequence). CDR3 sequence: CASSLYPGQGDTIYF. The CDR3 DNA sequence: TGTGCCAGCAGTTTATACCCGGGACAGGGAGACACCATATATTTT.

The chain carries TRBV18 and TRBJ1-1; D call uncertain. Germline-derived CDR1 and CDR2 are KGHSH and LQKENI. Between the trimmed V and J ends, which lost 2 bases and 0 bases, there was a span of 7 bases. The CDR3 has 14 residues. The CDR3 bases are TGTGCCAGCTCACCATCCACAGTGAACACTGAAGCTTTCTTT. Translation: CASSPSTVNTEAFF.

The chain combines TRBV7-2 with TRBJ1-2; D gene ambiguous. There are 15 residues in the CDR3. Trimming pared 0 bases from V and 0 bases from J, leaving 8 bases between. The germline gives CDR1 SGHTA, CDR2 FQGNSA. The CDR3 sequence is CASSLAVGANYGYTF. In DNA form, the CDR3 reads TGTGCCAGCAGCTTAGCGGTAGGAGCTAACTATGGCTACACCTTC.

CDR3 bases: TGTGCCAGCAGCTTAGATGGGCCGTATTACGAGCAGTACTTC. This gives the protein CASSLDGPYYEQYF. The chain couples TRBV11-2 to TRBJ2-7; D remains unclear. Trimming shortened V by 0 bases and J by 4 bases, and 10 bases separated the two germline ends. The germline V gene encodes CDR1 SGHAT and CDR2 FQNNGV. This CDR3 is 14 amino acids long.

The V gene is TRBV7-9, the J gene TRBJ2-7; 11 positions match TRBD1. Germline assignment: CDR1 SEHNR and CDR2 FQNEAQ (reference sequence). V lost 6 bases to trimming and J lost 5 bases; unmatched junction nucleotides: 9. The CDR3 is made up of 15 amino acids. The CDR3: CASSGIGQGADEQYF. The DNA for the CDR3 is TGTGCCAGCAGTGGGATTGGACAGGGGGCGGACGAGCAGTACTTC.

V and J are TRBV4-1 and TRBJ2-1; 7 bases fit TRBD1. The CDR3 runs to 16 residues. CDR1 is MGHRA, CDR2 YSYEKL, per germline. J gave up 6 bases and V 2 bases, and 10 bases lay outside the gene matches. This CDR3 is CASSQSWDSLSNEQFF. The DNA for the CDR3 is TGCGCCAGCAGCCAATCGTGGGACAGTCTCAGCAATGAGCAGTTCTTC.

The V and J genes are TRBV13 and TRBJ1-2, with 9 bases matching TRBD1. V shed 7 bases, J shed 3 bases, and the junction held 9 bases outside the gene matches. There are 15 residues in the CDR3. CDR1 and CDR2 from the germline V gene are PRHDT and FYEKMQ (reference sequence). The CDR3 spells CASNTPGTGYYGYTF. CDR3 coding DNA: TGTGCCAGCAACACTCCCGGGACAGGGTACTATGGCTACACCTTC.

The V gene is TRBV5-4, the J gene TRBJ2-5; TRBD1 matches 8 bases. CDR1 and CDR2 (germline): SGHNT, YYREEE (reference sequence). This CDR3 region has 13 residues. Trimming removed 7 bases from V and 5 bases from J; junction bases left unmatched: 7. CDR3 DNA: TGTGCCAGCGGCCCAGGGGGCTCGGAGACCCAGTACTTC. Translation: CASGPGGSETQYF.

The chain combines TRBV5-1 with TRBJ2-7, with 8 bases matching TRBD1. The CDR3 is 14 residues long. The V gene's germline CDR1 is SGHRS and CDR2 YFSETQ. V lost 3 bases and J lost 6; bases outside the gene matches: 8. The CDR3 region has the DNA TGCGCCAGCAGCTCTTGGGACAGGCATGTCGAGCAGTACTTC. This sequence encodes CASSSWDRHVEQYF.

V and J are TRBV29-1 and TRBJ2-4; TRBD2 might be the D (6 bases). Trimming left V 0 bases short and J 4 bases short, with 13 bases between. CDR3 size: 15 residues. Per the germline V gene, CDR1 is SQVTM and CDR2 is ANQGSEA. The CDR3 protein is CSVEDPRGTKNIQYF. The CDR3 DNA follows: TGCAGCGTTGAAGATCCCCGGGGGACGAAAAACATTCAGTACTTC.

CDR3 sequence (DNA): TGTGCCAGCAGTCCTAGACTAGCGGGGGGTCCCACCGGGGAGCTGTTTTTT. Translation: CASSPRLAGGPTGELFF. The chain links TRBV9 to TRBJ2-2; 13 bases line up with TRBD2. This CDR3 is 17 amino acids long. Losses at the gene ends were 5 bases for V and 4 bases for J; bases not matched to a gene: 8. Looked up from germline, CDR1 is SGDLS and CDR2 is YYNGEE. The full variable domain, completed using reference TRBV9 and TRBJ2-2, is DSGVTQTPKHLITATGQRVTLRCSPRSGDLSVYWYQQSLDQGLQFLIQYYNGEERAKGNILERFSAQQFPDLHSELNLSSLELGDSALYFCASSPRLAGGPTGELFFGEGSRLTVL.

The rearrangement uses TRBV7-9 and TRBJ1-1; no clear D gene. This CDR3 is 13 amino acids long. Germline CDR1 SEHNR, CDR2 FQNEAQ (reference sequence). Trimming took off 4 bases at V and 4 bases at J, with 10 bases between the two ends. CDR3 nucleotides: TGTGCCAGCAGCTCAAACTTTGCCACTGAAGCTTTCTTT. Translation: CASSSNFATEAFF.

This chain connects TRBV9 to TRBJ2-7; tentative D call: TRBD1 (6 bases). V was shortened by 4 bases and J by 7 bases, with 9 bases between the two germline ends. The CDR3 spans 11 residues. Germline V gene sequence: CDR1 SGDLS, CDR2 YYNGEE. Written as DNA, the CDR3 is TGTGCCAGCAGCCCCGGGACAGAGCAGTACTTC. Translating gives CASSPGTEQYF.

The CDR3 nucleotides read TGTGCCAGCAGTTTAGGACAGGGCATCGCTGAAGCTTTCTTT. It yields the protein CASSLGQGIAEAFF. V and J are TRBV6-1 and TRBJ1-1; 8 nucleotides agree with TRBD1. J gave up 6 bases and V 5 bases, and 8 bases lay outside the gene matches. Germline CDR1 and CDR2: MNHNS and SASEGT. The CDR3 runs 14 residues.

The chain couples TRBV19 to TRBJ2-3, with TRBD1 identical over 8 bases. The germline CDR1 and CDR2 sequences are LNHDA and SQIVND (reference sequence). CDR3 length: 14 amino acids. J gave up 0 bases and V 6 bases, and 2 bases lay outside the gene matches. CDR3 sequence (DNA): TGTGCCAGTAGCTGGGACAGGAGCACAGATACGCAGTATTTT. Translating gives CASSWDRSTDTQYF.

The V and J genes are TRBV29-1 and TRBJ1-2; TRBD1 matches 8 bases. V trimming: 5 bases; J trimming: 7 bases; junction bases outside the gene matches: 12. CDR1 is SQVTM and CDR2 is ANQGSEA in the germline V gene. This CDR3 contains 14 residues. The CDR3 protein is CSVFGRAGGFGYTF. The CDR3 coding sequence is TGCAGCGTTTTTGGGCGGGCAGGGGGCTTTGGCTACACCTTC.

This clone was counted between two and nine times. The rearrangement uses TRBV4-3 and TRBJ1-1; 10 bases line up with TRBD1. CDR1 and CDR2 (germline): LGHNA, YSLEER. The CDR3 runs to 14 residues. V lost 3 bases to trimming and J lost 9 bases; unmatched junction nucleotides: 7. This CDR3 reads CASSQDPGQGKAFF. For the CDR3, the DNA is TGCGCCAGCAGCCAGGATCCGGGACAGGGGAAAGCTTTCTTT.

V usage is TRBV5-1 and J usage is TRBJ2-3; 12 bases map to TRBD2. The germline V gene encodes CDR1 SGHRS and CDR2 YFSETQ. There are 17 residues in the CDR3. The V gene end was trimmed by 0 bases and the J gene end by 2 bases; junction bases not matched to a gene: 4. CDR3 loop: CASSLATSGGNTDTQYF. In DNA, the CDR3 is TGCGCCAGCAGCTTGGCTACTAGCGGGGGGAACACAGATACGCAGTATTTT.

DNA for the CDR3: TGTGCCAGCCTCTCCTTCTGGGCAGAGAACACCGGGGAGCTGTTTTTT. Amino acids: CASLSFWAENTGELFF. J is TRBJ2-2 and V is TRBV27; D is uncertain. This CDR3 contains 16 residues. V was clipped by 8 bases and J by 1 base, with 17 bases between them. From germline, CDR1 is MNHEY and CDR2 SMNVEV (reference sequence).

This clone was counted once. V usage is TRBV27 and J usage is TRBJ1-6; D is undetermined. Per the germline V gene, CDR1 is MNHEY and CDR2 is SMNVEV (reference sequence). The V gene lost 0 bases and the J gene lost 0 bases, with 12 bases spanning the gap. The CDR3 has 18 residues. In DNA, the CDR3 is TGTGCCAGCAGTTTATCGGGCGGCGGGAGCTCCTATAATTCACCCCTCCACTTT. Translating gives CASSLSGGGSSYNSPLHF.

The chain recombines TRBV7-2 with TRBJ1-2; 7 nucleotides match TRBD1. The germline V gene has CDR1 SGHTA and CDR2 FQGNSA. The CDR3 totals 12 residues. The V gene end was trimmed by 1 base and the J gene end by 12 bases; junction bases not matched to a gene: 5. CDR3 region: CASSLEDRVHTF. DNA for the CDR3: TGTGCCAGCAGCTTAGAAGACAGGGTACACACCTTC.